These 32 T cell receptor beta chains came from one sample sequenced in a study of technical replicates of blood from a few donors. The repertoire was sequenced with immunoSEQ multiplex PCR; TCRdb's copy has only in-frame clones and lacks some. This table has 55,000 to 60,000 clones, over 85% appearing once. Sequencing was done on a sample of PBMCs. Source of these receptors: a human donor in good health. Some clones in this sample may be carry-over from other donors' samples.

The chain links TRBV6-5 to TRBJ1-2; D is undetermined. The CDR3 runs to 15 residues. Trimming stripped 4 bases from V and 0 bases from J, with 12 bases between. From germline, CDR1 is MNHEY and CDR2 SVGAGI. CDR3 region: CASSSRTATNYGYTF. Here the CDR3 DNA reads TGTGCCAGCAGTTCCCGGACTGCTACTAACTATGGCTACACCTTC.

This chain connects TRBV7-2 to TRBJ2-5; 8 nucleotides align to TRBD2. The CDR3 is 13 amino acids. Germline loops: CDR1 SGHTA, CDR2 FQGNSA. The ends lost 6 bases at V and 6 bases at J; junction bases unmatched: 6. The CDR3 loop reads CASRLAVLKTQYF. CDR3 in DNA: TGTGCCAGCAGACTAGCGGTTCTAAAGACCCAGTACTTC.

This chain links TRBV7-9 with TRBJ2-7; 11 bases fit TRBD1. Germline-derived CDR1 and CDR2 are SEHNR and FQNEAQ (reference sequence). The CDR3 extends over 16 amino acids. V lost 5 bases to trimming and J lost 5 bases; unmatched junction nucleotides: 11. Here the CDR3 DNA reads TGTGCCAGCAGCAAGGGACAGGGGGAATATTTGGACGAGCAGTACTTC. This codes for CASSKGQGEYLDEQYF.

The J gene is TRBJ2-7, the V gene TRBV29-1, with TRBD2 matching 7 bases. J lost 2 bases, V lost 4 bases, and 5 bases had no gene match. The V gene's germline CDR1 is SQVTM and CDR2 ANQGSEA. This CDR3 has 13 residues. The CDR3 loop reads CSVVSGGPYEQYF. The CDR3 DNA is TGCAGCGTTGTTTCGGGAGGACCCTACGAGCAGTACTTC.

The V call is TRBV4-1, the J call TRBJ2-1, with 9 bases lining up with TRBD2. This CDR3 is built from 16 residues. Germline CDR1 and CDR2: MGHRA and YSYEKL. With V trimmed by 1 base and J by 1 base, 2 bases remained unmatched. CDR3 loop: CASSQAGLASYNEQFF. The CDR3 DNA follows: TGCGCCAGCAGCCAAGCGGGACTAGCTTCCTACAATGAGCAGTTCTTC.

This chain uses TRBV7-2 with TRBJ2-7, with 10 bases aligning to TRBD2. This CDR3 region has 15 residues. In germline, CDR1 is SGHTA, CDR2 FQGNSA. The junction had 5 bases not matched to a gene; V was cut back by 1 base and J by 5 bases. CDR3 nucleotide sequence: TGTGCCAGCAGCTTAGAGAGCGGGGGGGCCCACGAGCAGTACTTC. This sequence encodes CASSLESGGAHEQYF.

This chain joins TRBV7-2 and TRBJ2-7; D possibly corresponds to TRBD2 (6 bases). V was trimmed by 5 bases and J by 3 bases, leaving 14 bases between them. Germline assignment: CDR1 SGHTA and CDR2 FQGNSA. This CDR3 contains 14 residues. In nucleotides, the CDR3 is TGTGCCAGCAGCCCAACACTAGCTATCTACGAGCAGTACTTC. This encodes CASSPTLAIYEQYF.

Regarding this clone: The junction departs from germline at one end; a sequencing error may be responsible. The chain's CDR3 is CASTVERNQGTQYF. As DNA, the CDR3 is TGTGCCAGCACAGTGGAGCGAAACCAAGGGACCCAGTACTTC. The J gene is TRBJ2-5, the V gene TRBV2; D is undetermined. Germline V lookup: CDR1 SNHLY, CDR2 FYNNEI. The CDR3 extends over 14 amino acids.

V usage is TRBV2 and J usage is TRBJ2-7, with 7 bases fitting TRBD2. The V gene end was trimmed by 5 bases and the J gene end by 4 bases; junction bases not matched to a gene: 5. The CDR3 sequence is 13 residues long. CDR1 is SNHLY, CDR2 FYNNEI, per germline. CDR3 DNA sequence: TGTGCCAGCAGTCGGGGGGTTGGGTACGAGCAGTACTTC. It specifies CASSRGVGYEQYF.

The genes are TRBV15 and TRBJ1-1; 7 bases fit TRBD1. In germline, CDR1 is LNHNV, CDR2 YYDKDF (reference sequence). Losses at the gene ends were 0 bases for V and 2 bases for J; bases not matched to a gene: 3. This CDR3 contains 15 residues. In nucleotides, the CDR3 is TGTGCCACCAGCAGAGAGGGACAGAGAAACACTGAAGCTTTCTTT. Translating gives CATSREGQRNTEAFF.

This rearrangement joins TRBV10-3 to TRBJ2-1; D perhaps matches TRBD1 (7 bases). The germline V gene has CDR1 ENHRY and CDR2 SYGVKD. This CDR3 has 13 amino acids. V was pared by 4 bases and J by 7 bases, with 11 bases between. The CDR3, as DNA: TGTGCCATCAGTGTTGCAGGGGGGAATGAGCAGTTCTTC. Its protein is CAISVAGGNEQFF.

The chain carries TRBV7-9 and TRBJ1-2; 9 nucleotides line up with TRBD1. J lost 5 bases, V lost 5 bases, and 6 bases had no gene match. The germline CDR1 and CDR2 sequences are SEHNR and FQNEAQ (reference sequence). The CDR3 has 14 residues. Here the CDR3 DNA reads TGTGCCAGCAGCCGGACAGGGGTGGGTTATGGCTACACCTTC. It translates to CASSRTGVGYGYTF.

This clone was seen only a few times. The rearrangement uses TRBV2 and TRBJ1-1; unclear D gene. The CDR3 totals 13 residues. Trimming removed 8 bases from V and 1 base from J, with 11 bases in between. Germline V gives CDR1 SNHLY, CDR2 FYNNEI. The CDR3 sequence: CASREGGNTEAFF. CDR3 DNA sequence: TGTGCCAGCCGGGAGGGCGGGAACACTGAAGCTTTCTTT.

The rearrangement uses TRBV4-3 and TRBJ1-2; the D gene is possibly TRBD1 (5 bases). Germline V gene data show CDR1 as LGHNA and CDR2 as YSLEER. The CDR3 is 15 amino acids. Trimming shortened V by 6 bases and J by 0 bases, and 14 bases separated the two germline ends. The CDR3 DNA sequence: TGCGCCAGCAGACTCGACAGACTAGCTAACTATGGCTACACCTTC. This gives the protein CASRLDRLANYGYTF.

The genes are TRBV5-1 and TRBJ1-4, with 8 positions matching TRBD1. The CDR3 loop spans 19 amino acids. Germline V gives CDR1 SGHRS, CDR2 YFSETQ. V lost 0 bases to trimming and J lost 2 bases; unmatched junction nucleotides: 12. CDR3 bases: TGCGCCAGCAGCTTGGCCTCAGGGGGCACCTCTAAGACTAATGAAAAACTGTTTTTT. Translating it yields CASSLASGGTSKTNEKLFF.

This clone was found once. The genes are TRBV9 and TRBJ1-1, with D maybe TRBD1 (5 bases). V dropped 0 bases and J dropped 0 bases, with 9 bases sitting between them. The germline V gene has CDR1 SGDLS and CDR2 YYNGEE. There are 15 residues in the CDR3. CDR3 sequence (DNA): TGTGCCAGCAGCGTAGGGGGGGTTATGAACACTGAAGCTTTCTTT. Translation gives CASSVGGVMNTEAFF.

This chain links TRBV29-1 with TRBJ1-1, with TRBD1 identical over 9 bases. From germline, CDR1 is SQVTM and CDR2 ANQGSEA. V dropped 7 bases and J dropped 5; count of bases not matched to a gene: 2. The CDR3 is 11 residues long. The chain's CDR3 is CSAQGATEAFF. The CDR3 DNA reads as TGCAGCGCACAGGGGGCTACTGAAGCTTTCTTT.

In DNA form, the CDR3 reads TGTGCCAGCAGCCGACAGGGGGCTAACTATGGCTACACCTTC. It yields the protein CASSRQGANYGYTF. J is TRBJ1-2 and V is TRBV2; 9 positions agree with TRBD1. The CDR3 is 14 residues long. Germline V gene lookup returns CDR1 SNHLY and CDR2 FYNNEI. V was pared by 6 bases and J by 0 bases, with 2 bases of the junction left unmatched.

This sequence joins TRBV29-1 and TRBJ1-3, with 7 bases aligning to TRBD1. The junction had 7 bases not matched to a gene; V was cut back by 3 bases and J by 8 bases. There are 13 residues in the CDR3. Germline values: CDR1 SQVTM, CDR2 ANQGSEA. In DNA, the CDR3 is TGCAGCGTTGAGGGACAGCTCGGGGACACCATATATTTT. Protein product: CSVEGQLGDTIYF.

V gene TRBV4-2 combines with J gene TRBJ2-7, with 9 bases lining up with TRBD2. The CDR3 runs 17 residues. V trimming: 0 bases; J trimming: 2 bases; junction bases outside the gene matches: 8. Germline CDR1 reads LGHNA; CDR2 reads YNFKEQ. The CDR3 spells CASSQDLTSGVTYEQYF. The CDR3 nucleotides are TGTGCCAGCAGCCAAGACCTGACTAGCGGTGTCACCTACGAGCAGTACTTC.

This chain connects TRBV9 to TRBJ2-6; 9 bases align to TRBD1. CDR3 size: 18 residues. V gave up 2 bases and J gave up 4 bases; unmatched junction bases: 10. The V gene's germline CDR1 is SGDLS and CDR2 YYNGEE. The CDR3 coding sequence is TGTGCCAGCAGCGTCGCCTTAGGACAGGGGTACGGGGCCAACGTCCTGACTTTC. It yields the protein CASSVALGQGYGANVLTF.

The CDR3 sequence is CASRELDGRYNEQFF. The CDR3 coding sequence is TGCGCCAGCAGGGAACTAGACGGTAGATACAATGAGCAGTTCTTC. The V and J genes are TRBV5-1 and TRBJ2-1; D possibly corresponds to TRBD2 (5 bases). CDR1 SGHRS and CDR2 YFSETQ come from the germline V gene. The CDR3 sequence is 15 residues long. V was shortened by 5 bases and J by 4 bases, with 16 bases between the two germline ends.

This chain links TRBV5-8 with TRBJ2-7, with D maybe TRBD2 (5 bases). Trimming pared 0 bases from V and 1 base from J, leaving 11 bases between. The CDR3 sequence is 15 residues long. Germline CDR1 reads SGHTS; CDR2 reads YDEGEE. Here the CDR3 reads CASSLALPGSYEQYF. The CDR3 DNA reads TGTGCCAGCAGCTTGGCCTTGCCGGGGTCCTACGAGCAGTACTTC.

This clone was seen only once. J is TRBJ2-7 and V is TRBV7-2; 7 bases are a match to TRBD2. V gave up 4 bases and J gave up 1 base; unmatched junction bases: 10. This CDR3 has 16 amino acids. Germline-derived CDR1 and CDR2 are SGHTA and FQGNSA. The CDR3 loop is CASSYPSGTGSYEQYF. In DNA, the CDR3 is TGTGCCAGCAGCTACCCCAGCGGGACTGGGTCCTACGAGCAGTACTTC.

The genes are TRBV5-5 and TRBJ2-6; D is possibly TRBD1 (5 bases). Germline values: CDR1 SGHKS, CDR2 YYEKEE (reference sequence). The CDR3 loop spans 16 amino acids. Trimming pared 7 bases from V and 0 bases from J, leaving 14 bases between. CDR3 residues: CASSQGLSSGANVLTF. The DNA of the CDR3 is TGTGCCAGCTCGCAGGGCTTAAGCTCTGGGGCCAACGTCCTGACTTTC.

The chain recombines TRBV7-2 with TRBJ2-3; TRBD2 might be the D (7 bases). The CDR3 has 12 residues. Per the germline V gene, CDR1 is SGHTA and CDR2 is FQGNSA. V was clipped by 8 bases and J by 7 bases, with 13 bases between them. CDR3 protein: CASGGAHHTQYF. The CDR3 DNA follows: TGTGCCAGCGGGGGGGCCCACCATACGCAGTATTTT.

This CDR3 is CASSQGQGGDTGELFF. In DNA form, the CDR3 reads TGTGCCAGCAGCCAAGGACAGGGAGGTGACACCGGGGAGCTGTTTTTT. This chain links TRBV4-2 with TRBJ2-2, with a weak D call TRBD1 (7 bases). The germline V and J ends were trimmed by 1 base and 3 bases, with 12 bases remaining between them. Per germline, CDR1 LGHNA and CDR2 YNFKEQ. The CDR3 spans 16 residues.

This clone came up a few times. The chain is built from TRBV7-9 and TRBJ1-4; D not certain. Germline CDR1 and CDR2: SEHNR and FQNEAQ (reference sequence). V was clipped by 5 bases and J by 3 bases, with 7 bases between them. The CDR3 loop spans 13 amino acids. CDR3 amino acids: CASSRGANEKLFF. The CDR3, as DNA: TGTGCCAGCAGCCGCGGAGCTAATGAAAAACTGTTTTTT.

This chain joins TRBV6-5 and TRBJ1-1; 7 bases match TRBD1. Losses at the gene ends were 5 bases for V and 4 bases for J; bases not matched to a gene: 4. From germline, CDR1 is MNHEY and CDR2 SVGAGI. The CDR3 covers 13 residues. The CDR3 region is CASSDYRGTEAFF. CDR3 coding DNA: TGTGCCAGCAGTGACTACAGGGGCACTGAAGCTTTCTTT.

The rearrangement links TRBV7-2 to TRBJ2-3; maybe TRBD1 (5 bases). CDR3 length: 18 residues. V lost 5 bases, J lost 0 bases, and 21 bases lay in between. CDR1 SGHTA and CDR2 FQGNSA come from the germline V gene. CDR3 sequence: CASSKRQGLSKSTDTQYF. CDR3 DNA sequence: TGTGCCAGCAGCAAAAGGCAGGGATTGAGTAAGAGCACAGATACGCAGTATTTT. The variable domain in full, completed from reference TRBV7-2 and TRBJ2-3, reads GAGVSQSPSNKVTEKGKDVELRCDPISGHTALYWYRQSLGQGLEFLIYFQGNSAPDKSGLPSDRFSAERTGGSVSTLTIQRTQQEDSAVYLCASSKRQGLSKSTDTQYFGPGTRLTVL.

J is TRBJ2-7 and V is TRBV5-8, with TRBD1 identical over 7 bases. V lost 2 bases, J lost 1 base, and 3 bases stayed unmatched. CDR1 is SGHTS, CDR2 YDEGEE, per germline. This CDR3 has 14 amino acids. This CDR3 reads CASSFPRGSYEQYF. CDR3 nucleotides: TGTGCCAGCAGCTTCCCCAGGGGGTCCTACGAGCAGTACTTC.

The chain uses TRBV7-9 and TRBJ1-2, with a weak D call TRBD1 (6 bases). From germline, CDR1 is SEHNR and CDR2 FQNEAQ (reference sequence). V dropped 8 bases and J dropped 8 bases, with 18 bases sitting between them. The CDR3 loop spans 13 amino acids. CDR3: CASSQPNRDGYTF. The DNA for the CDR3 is TGTGCCAGCTCCCAACCCAACAGGGACGGCTACACCTTC.